The 20 T cell receptor beta chains in this list originate from one sample, sequenced in a study of spatial heterogeneity in lung cancer. The time point was: blood at routine non-recurrence follow-up after resection. TCRdb processed the 5' RACE reads anew with MiXCR; each CDR3 protein has one entry. The profile covers 110,000 or so distinct CDR3 sequences, with 11% appearing a single time and less than 25% taken by the ten largest. The sequences come from PBMCs, collected at follow-up. These receptors all come from a female donor with early-stage non-small cell lung cancer.

This clonotype was seen at least ten times. The rearrangement links TRBV10-3 to TRBJ2-7; 11 positions match TRBD2. Germline-derived CDR1 and CDR2 are ENHRY and SYGVKD. V dropped 2 bases and J dropped 4; count of bases not matched to a gene: 1. The CDR3 sequence is 14 residues long. The CDR3 bases are TGTGCCATCAGTGAGACTAGCGGGAGTTACGAGCAGTACTTC. Protein sequence: CAISETSGSYEQYF.

A few counts support this clonotype. CDR3 sequence reads: CASSNGPGSGKKGYTF. DNA of the CDR3: TGTGCCAGCAGCAACGGACCGGGGTCCGGTAAAAAAGGCTACACCTTC. The rearrangement uses TRBV21-1 and TRBJ1-2; the DNA was not compared with TRBD1, the D call given in the table. TRBV21-1 represents a pseudogene. The CDR3 totals 16 residues.

This clonotype appeared many times. The rearrangement links TRBV29-1 to TRBJ2-1, with 15 bases identical to TRBD2. The CDR3 loop spans 14 amino acids. CDR1 is SQVTM and CDR2 is ANQGSEA in the germline V gene. With V trimmed by 7 bases and J by 6 bases, 4 bases remained unmatched. The CDR3 region has the DNA TGCAGCGGGAAGGGACTAGCGGGAGGCAATGAGCAGTTCTTC. Translated: CSGKGLAGGNEQFF.

The V call is TRBV5-1, the J call TRBJ2-2, with 7 bases aligning to TRBD2. This CDR3 has 17 residues. The germline gives CDR1 SGHRS, CDR2 YFSETQ. Trimming at V came to 4 bases and at J to 4 bases, leaving 13 bases not matched to a gene. The CDR3 DNA reads TGCGCCAGCAGCATTAACTCTGGCGGGAGATCCACCGGGGAGCTGTTTTTT. This sequence encodes CASSINSGGRSTGELFF.

This clonotype was observed a handful of times. The chain couples TRBV6-5 to TRBJ1-1; TRBD1 is a possible D gene (6 bases). Trimming cost V 5 bases and J 7 bases, with 20 bases left between them. The germline V gene encodes CDR1 MNHEY and CDR2 SVGAGI. The CDR3 contains 15 residues. CDR3 amino acids: CASSDEATGRDEAFF. The CDR3, as DNA: TGTGCCAGCAGTGATGAAGCGACAGGCCGGGATGAAGCTTTCTTT.

This clonotype was counted only a few times. V is TRBV12-3 or TRBV12-4 and J is TRBJ2-1; no reliable D call. The CDR3 has 15 amino acids. The germline V and J ends were trimmed by 5 bases and 8 bases, with 19 bases remaining between them. DNA of the CDR3: TGTGCCAGCAGTCCCTCCCGTGGTGTGAGCGATGAGCAGTTCTTC. Translated, it gives CASSPSRGVSDEQFF.

The sample holds a few counts of this clonotype. This chain connects TRBV6-2 or TRBV6-3 to TRBJ2-1, with 7 bases that match TRBD1. Germline loops: CDR1 MNHEY, CDR2 SVGEGT. The CDR3 runs to 16 residues. V was clipped by 6 bases and J by 7 bases; unmatched bases: 15. The CDR3 nucleotides read TGTGCCAGCAGCGACCCCGGGACAGTTGCCTTGAATGAGCAGTTCTTC. Amino acids: CASSDPGTVALNEQFF.

V is TRBV5-1 and J is TRBJ2-7, with D hard to call. The CDR3 is 16 residues long. The germline V gene has CDR1 SGHRS and CDR2 YFSETQ. Deletions cut 2 bases from V and 0 bases from J, with 15 bases between. In nucleotides, the CDR3 is TGCGCCAGCAGCTTTTCATCAGGCGTGAGCTCCTACGAGCAGTACTTC. It is translated as CASSFSSGVSSYEQYF.

This clonotype was observed at least ten times. The chain is built from TRBV30 and TRBJ2-3; D gene unclear. Per germline, CDR1 GTSNPN and CDR2 SVGIG (reference sequence). Between the trimmed V and J ends, which lost 4 bases and 5 bases, there was a span of 10 bases. The CDR3 is 12 amino acids. Here the CDR3 reads CAWNIRRDTQYF. CDR3 in DNA: TGTGCCTGGAACATCAGGAGAGATACGCAGTATTTT.

The sample holds many counts of this clonotype. This chain uses TRBV7-8 with TRBJ2-2; D perhaps matches TRBD1 (5 bases). The CDR3 is 14 amino acids. V gave up 5 bases and J gave up 1 base, with 8 bases separating them. Germline V CDR1 and CDR2: SGHVS, FQNEAQ. CDR3 protein: CASSPTGNTGELFF. CDR3 in DNA: TGTGCCAGCAGCCCTACAGGGAACACCGGGGAGCTGTTTTTT.

This clonotype was found many times. V gene TRBV6-6 combines with J gene TRBJ2-7; 9 bases line up with TRBD2. Germline CDR1 is MNHNY and CDR2 is SVGAGI (reference sequence). This CDR3 has 15 amino acids. V shed 5 bases, J shed 2 bases, and the junction held 7 bases outside the gene matches. The CDR3 sequence: CASSSRLAATYEQYF. CDR3 nucleotide sequence: TGTGCCAGCAGTAGCAGACTAGCGGCAACCTACGAGCAGTACTTC.

The chain has TRBV9 and TRBJ1-5, with D possibly matching TRBD1 (6 bases). Germline V CDR1 and CDR2: SGDLS, YYNGEE. Trimming stripped 4 bases from V and 0 bases from J, with 11 bases between. The CDR3 runs 15 residues. The CDR3 loop reads CASSPRGDSNQPQHF. CDR3 nucleotide sequence: TGTGCCAGCAGCCCAAGGGGGGATAGCAATCAGCCCCAGCATTTT.

This clonotype showed up just a few times. This chain connects TRBV7-9 to TRBJ2-5; 7 bases agree with TRBD1. CDR1 is SEHNR, CDR2 FQNEAQ, per germline (reference sequence). V shed 5 bases, J shed 2 bases, and the junction held 8 bases outside the gene matches. The CDR3 contains 15 residues. The CDR3 reads CASSPPDRLQETQYF. As DNA, the CDR3 is TGTGCCAGCAGCCCCCCGGACAGGCTTCAAGAGACCCAGTACTTC.

The gene calls are TRBV2 and TRBJ1-5; D unresolved. Trimming shortened V by 3 bases and J by 9 bases, and 9 bases separated the two germline ends. The length of the CDR3 is 12 residues. Germline V gene lookup returns CDR1 SNHLY and CDR2 FYNNEI. The CDR3 sequence: CASSDELGPQHF. The DNA for the CDR3 is TGTGCCAGCAGTGATGAATTAGGGCCCCAGCATTTT.

This chain links TRBV28 with TRBJ1-2; D is unclear. Deletions cut 3 bases from V and 2 bases from J, with 7 bases between. CDR3 size: 13 residues. CDR1 is MDHEN and CDR2 is SYDVKM in the germline V gene. In DNA form, the CDR3 reads TGTGCCAGCAGTTTTAGTAGAAACTATGGCTACACCTTC. Amino acid sequence: CASSFSRNYGYTF.

The chain joins TRBV7-9 to TRBJ1-6; D may be TRBD1 (5 bases). From germline, CDR1 is SEHNR and CDR2 FQNEAQ (reference sequence). The CDR3 is 15 residues long. The V and J ends lost 5 bases and 6 bases respectively, with 14 bases between them. Here the CDR3 reads CASSPWTNLNSPLHF. For the CDR3, the DNA is TGTGCCAGCAGCCCCTGGACAAACCTTAATTCACCCCTCCACTTT.

The CDR3 nucleotides read TGCGCCAGCAGCTTTCCACCTCCTGAGGGTGGCAATAATTCACCCCTCCACTTT. Translated, it gives CASSFPPPEGGNNSPLHF. V and J are TRBV5-1 and TRBJ1-6; D is unresolved. The CDR3 loop spans 18 amino acids. V shed 2 bases and J shed 5 bases, with 20 bases lying between them. Germline CDR1 SGHRS, CDR2 YFSETQ.

The chain is built from TRBV2 and TRBJ1-1; D unclear. V was trimmed by 2 bases and J by 5 bases, leaving 6 bases between them. The CDR3 loop spans 12 amino acids. Germline V gene lookup returns CDR1 SNHLY and CDR2 FYNNEI. CDR3 nucleotides: TGTGCCAGCAGTGAATCCACGACTGAAGCTTTCTTT. Its protein product is CASSESTTEAFF.

This clonotype was seen a few times. The chain is built from TRBV4-1 and TRBJ2-7; a weak D match, TRBD2 (6 bases). The germline CDR1 and CDR2 sequences are MGHRA and YSYEKL. V lost 1 base and J 3 bases, leaving 13 bases between the germline ends. The length of the CDR3 is 15 residues. The DNA for the CDR3 is TGCGCCAGCAGCCAAGTTCCGGAGGGTAGCTACGAGCAGTACTTC. Protein: CASSQVPEGSYEQYF.

Regarding this clonotype: Germline and junction disagree at one end, which may indicate a read error. The chain links TRBV20-1 to TRBJ2-3, with 13 bases aligning to TRBD2. Germline V gene sequence: CDR1 DFQATT, CDR2 SNEGSKA (reference sequence). The CDR3 spans 14 residues. The CDR3 DNA reads TGCAGTGCCTCCTGGACTAGCGGGAGAGCTACGCAATATTTT. Its protein is CSASWTSGRATQYF.